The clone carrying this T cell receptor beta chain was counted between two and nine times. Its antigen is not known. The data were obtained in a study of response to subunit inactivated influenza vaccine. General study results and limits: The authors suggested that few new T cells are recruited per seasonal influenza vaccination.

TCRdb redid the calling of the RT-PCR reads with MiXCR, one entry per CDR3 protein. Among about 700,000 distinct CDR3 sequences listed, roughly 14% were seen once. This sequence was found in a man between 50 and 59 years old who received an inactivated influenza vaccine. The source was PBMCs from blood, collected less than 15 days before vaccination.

The CDR3 sequence: CASSEDRVRQPQHF. DNA of the CDR3: TGTGCCAGCAGCGAGGACAGGGTCAGGCAGCCCCAGCATTTT. The chain combines TRBV5-8 with TRBJ1-5, with 8 nucleotides matching TRBD1. The CDR3 has 14 residues. CDR1 is SGHTS and CDR2 is YDEGEE in the germline V gene. V lost 4 bases and J lost 7; bases outside the gene matches: 7.